Shown below are 20 T cell receptor beta chains from a single sample sequenced in a study of T cells in women clearing cervical HPV infection. TCRdb keeps only in-frame clones here, not all; method: immunoSEQ multiplex PCR. The table lists 40,000 or so clones. The sequenced sample was blood buffy coat. The receptors were sampled from a woman aged 18-70 years with a cervical HPV16 infection that either progressed to CIN3+ or cleared (not recorded which).

Remarks on this clone: The read ends 3 residues before the CDR3 terminus; that terminus is restored from the germline J gene. At the DNA level, this CDR3 is encoded by other sequences in the same sample as well. V gene TRBV19 combines with J gene TRBJ2-7; 13 bases fit TRBD2. After removal of 6 bases from V and 5 bases from J, the junction contained 16 bases not matched to a gene. The germline CDR1 and CDR2 sequences are LNHDA and SQIVND (reference sequence). CDR3 length: 18 amino acids. CDR3 residues: CASSRGGLAGFSRHEQYF. The sequenced part of the CDR3 DNA is TGTGCCAGTAGCCGTGGGGGACTAGCGGGGTTCTCCCGCCACGAG.

Turning to this clone: The missing CDR3 end, 3 residues past where the read stops, is filled in from the germline J gene. The rearrangement joins TRBV29-1 to TRBJ1-2; D is undetermined. This CDR3 contains 11 residues. CDR1 is SQVTM, CDR2 ANQGSEA, per germline. The germline V and J ends were trimmed by 7 bases and 1 base, with 7 bases remaining between them. The sequenced part of the CDR3 DNA is TGCAGCGCGGAGGGTAACTATGGC. Its protein is CSAEGNYG. The whole CDR3 is CSAEGNYGYTF.

The CDR3 loop reads CASSFWAGDNEKLFF. The sequenced CDR3 bases are TGTGCCAGCAGTTTTTGGGCGGGGGATAATGAAAAA. The chain is built from TRBV27 and TRBJ1-4, with D perhaps matching TRBD1 (5 bases). The CDR3 extends 3 residues past the end of the read, so its final part is completed from the germline J gene. From germline, CDR1 is MNHEY and CDR2 SMNVEV (reference sequence). This CDR3 has 15 residues. The V and J ends lost 3 bases and 4 bases respectively, with 12 bases between them. Based on the CDR3 plus reference TRBV27 and TRBJ1-4, the full variable domain is EAQVTQNPRYLITVTGKKLTVTCSQNMNHEYMSWYRQDPGLGLRQIYYSMNVEVTDKGDVPEGYKVSRKEKRNFPLILESPSPNQTSLYFCASSFWAGDNEKLFFGSGTQLSVL.

In the case of this clone: The read falls 3 residues short of the CDR3 end, and the missing part is taken from the germline J gene. The J gene is TRBJ1-1, the V gene TRBV5-1, with a possible D match to TRBD1 (5 bases). The germline CDR1 and CDR2 sequences are SGHRS and YFSETQ. CDR3 length equals 16 residues. The V end was cut by 4 bases, the J end by 1 base, with 17 bases between. CDR3 DNA (partial): TGCGCCAGCAGCCCAGCGGGAGGGGCCCAGAACACTGAA. Encoded protein: CASSPAGGAQNTE. The CDR3 in full is CASSPAGGAQNTEAFF.

In regard to this clone: The sequence runs out 3 residues before the end of the CDR3; the remainder is reconstructed from the germline J gene. V gene TRBV7-2 combines with J gene TRBJ1-3, with 8 positions matching TRBD1. Germline assignment: CDR1 SGHTA and CDR2 FQGNSA. This CDR3 is 13 amino acids long. CDR3 region: CASSLRQGATIYF. Partial CDR3 DNA: TGTGCCAGCAGCTTAAGGCAGGGGGCAACG.

The CDR3 spells CAWTSDRADEKLFF. The DNA read from the CDR3 is TGTGCCTGGACCTCGGACAGGGCGGATGAAAAA. The rearrangement uses TRBV30 and TRBJ1-4, with 8 bases that match TRBD1. From the germline J gene comes the end of the CDR3, since the read stops 3 residues before it. Germline lookup yields CDR1 GTSNPN and CDR2 SVGIG (reference sequence). Trimming at V came to 4 bases and at J to 6 bases, leaving 7 bases not matched to a gene. The CDR3 spans 14 residues.

With respect to this clone: The read ends 3 residues before the CDR3 terminus; that terminus is restored from the germline J gene. The V gene is TRBV5-7, the J gene TRBJ1-2; D is ambiguous. TRBV5-7 is an ORF for which the function is uncertain. This CDR3 has 14 amino acids. The CDR3 DNA, read in part, is TGTGCCAGCAGCTTGCGAGGACCTGCGGGCGGC. Translation: CASSLRGPAGG. The whole CDR3 is CASSLRGPAGGYTF.

Comment on this clone: The read terminates 3 residues before the CDR3 end, so the remaining end is supplied by the germline J gene. This sequence joins TRBV6-1 and TRBJ2-5; 9 positions agree with TRBD1. CDR1 is MNHNS and CDR2 is SASEGT in the germline V gene. The J segment lost 3 bases and the V segment lost 1 base, leaving 6 bases of the junction unmatched. There are 16 residues in the CDR3. This CDR3 is CASSEGDGTGKETQYF. The CDR3 DNA, read in part, is TGTGCCAGCAGTGAAGGGGACGGGACAGGGAAAGAGACC.

A word on this clone: The CDR3 end lies 3 residues beyond the end of the read and is filled in from the germline J gene. Additional DNA sequences in this sample encode the identical CDR3. The rearrangement links TRBV19 to TRBJ1-6; TRBD1 agrees at 8 bases. Germline CDR1 is LNHDA and CDR2 is SQIVND (reference sequence). The CDR3 extends over 14 amino acids. The CDR3 DNA, read in part, is TGTGCCAGTAGCCCCGGGACAGGTCTGACGCCC. Amino acids: CASSPGTGLTP. The full CDR3 sequence reads CASSPGTGLTPLHF.

Turning to this clone: The read falls 3 residues short of the CDR3 end, and the missing part is taken from the germline J gene. The genes are TRBV12-5 and TRBJ2-3; 9 bases agree with TRBD2. Per the germline V gene, CDR1 is LGHNT and CDR2 is FRNRAP. This CDR3 spans 18 amino acids. Trimming took 8 bases from V and 2 from J; bases not matched to a gene: 17. The CDR3 loop is CASSIAPGAGGLTDTQYF. The CDR3 DNA, read in part, is TGTGCTAGTTCCATCGCCCCGGGGGCGGGGGGGCTCACAGATACG. Full variable domain (rest looked up from reference TRBV12-5 and TRBJ2-3): DARVTQTPRHKVTEMGQEVTMRCQPILGHNTVFWYRQTMMQGLELLAYFRNRAPLDDSGMPKDRFSAEMPDATLATLKIQPSEPRDSAVYFCASSIAPGAGGLTDTQYFGPGTRLTVL.

On this clone itself: The missing CDR3 end, 3 residues past where the read stops, is filled in from the germline J gene. The chain employs TRBV5-1 and TRBJ2-1, with no clear D. Trimming left V 0 bases short and J 2 bases short, with 12 bases between. The germline CDR1 and CDR2 sequences are SGHRS and YFSETQ. This CDR3 has 16 residues. The sequenced CDR3 bases are TGCGCCAGCAGCTTGGAGGGTAGTTTCACCTACAATGAG. Encoded protein: CASSLEGSFTYNE. The whole CDR3 sequence reads CASSLEGSFTYNEQFF.

A remark on this clone: The sequenced fragment ends 3 residues before the CDR3 boundary, so the rest is inferred from the germline J gene. The V and J genes are TRBV7-2 and TRBJ2-2; 7 positions match TRBD2. CDR1 and CDR2 from the germline V gene are SGHTA and FQGNSA. V shed 11 bases and J 0 bases; nucleotides not matched to a gene: 3. CDR3 length equals 13 residues. Partial CDR3 DNA: TGTGCCGCTAGCGGTACGAACACCGGGGAG. Its translation: CAASGTNTGE. The CDR3 as a whole reads CAASGTNTGELFF.

About this clone: The read is 3 residues too short to cover the CDR3 end, so that end is filled in from the germline J gene. The chain recombines TRBV20-1 with TRBJ2-2, with 8 bases lining up with TRBD2. This CDR3 region has 18 residues. V was pared by 3 bases and J by 6 bases, with 18 bases of the junction left unmatched. The germline CDR1 and CDR2 sequences are DFQATT and SNEGSKA (reference sequence). CDR3 sequence reads: CSASSSKSGRMGAGELFF. CDR3 DNA (partial): TGCAGTGCTAGTTCATCTAAGAGCGGGAGAATGGGGGCCGGGGAG.

Turning to this clone: Read sequence stops 3 residues before the CDR3 end, and the germline J gene provides the missing end. The chain is built from TRBV6-2 or TRBV6-3 and TRBJ2-2; D is ambiguous. Germline CDR1 reads MNHEY; CDR2 reads SVGEGT. V lost 2 bases and J 0 bases, leaving 10 bases between the germline ends. This CDR3 has 16 residues. This CDR3 reads CASSYERVANTGELFF. Partial CDR3 DNA: TGTGCCAGCAGTTACGAACGGGTGGCGAACACCGGGGAG.

The CDR3: CASTSRTVRNRGGYTF. Incomplete CDR3 DNA: TGTGCCAGCACCTCACGGACAGTCCGGAATCGGGGTGGC. This sequence joins TRBV5-4 and TRBJ1-2, with TRBD1 as a possible D gene (6 bases). The read terminates 3 residues before the CDR3 end, so the remaining end is supplied by the germline J gene. The V end was cut by 6 bases, the J end by 7 bases, with 25 bases between. CDR3 length equals 16 residues. Germline V gene lookup returns CDR1 SGHNT and CDR2 YYREEE (reference sequence).

Of note for this clone: The DNA ends 3 residues before the CDR3 does, and the rest of the CDR3 is filled in from the germline J gene. J is TRBJ2-2 and V is TRBV29-1; a weak D match, TRBD1 (6 bases). With 7 bases removed from V and 0 bases from J, the gap between germline ends came to 15 bases. CDR1 and CDR2 from the germline V gene are SQVTM and ANQGSEA. The CDR3 covers 15 residues. The DNA read from the CDR3 is TGCAGCGCCACGGGACACCCTTCGAACACCGGGGAG. Translation gives CSATGHPSNTGE. The complete CDR3 sequence is CSATGHPSNTGELFF.

Worth noting for this clone: From the germline J gene comes the end of the CDR3, since the read stops 3 residues before it. V gene TRBV5-1 combines with J gene TRBJ2-4; 7 bases line up with TRBD1. The CDR3 totals 14 residues. In germline, CDR1 is SGHRS, CDR2 YFSETQ. The CDR3 protein is CASSETRGYDGQYF. Partial CDR3 DNA: TGCGCCAGCAGTGAAACCAGGGGGTATGATGGT. The variable domain in full, completed from reference TRBV5-1 and TRBJ2-4, reads KAGVTQTPRYLIKTRGQQVTLSCSPISGHRSVSWYQQTPGQGLQFLFEYFSETQRNKGNFPGRFSGRQFSNSRSEMNVSTLELGDSALYLCASSETRGYDGQYFGAGTRLSVL.

Comment on this clone: The read ends 3 residues shy of where the CDR3 ends; the end is completed using the germline J gene. The chain has TRBV30 and TRBJ2-4; D might be TRBD1 (6 bases). CDR1 and CDR2 from the germline V gene are GTSNPN and SVGIG (reference sequence). This CDR3 is built from 13 residues. CDR3 DNA, as far as it was read: TGTGCCTGGGCGCTGTGTAGGGGGTATGGT. Translating gives CAWALCRGYG. The full CDR3 protein reads CAWALCRGYGQYF. Drawing the rest from reference TRBV30 and TRBJ2-4, the complete variable domain is SQTIHQWPATLVQPVGSPLSLECTVEGTSNPNLYWYRQAAGRGLQLLFYSVGIGQISSEVPQNLSASRPQDRQFILSSKKLLLSDSGFYLCAWALCRGYGQYFGAGTRLSVL.

Worth noting for this clone: The read finishes 3 residues shy of the CDR3 end, and the germline J gene is used to complete it. V is TRBV19 and J is TRBJ1-2, with D possibly being TRBD1 (5 bases). The CDR3 consists of 16 residues. Germline assignment: CDR1 LNHDA and CDR2 SQIVND (reference sequence). CDR3 region: CASSMAAGRGQETYTF. Partial CDR3 DNA: TGTGCCAGTAGTATGGCAGCGGGTAGGGGCCAAGAGACC.

A remark on this clone: The CDR3 is cut off 3 residues early in the read; its end comes from the germline J gene. V and J are TRBV5-1 and TRBJ1-1, with 10 bases fitting TRBD1. J was trimmed by 7 bases and V by 5 bases; bases with no gene match: 11. Per germline, CDR1 SGHRS and CDR2 YFSETQ. The length of the CDR3 is 15 residues. CDR3 region: CASRMTTGGRGEAFF. The sequenced part of the CDR3 DNA is TGCGCCAGCAGGATGACGACAGGGGGCCGGGGTGAA.